This note documents a single TCR beta chain sequence. Replicate PCRs for sorted subsets used approximately 190 ng DNA; this equaled 25,000 to 35,000 T cell genomes. Clones were sequenced by immunoSEQ multiplex PCR, and TCRdb holds only the in-frame ones, with some missing. Among 850,000 to 1,200,000 clones listed, 65% to 75% were seen once. The entry originates in a study of shared clonotypes between healthy human individuals. The CDR3 consists of 14 residues. The V end was cut by 4 bases, the J end by 7 bases, with 14 bases between. Germline CDR1 reads SGHRS; CDR2 reads YFSETQ. The source of this sequence is a man in his late teens or twenties in good health. Sequencing was carried out using memory CD4+ T cells sorted from blood. The sample's subset: CD45RA-negative fraction. V usage is TRBV5-1 and J usage is TRBJ1-4, with D possibly TRBD1 on 6 matching bases. The CDR3 region has the DNA TGCGCCAGCAGCCCGACAGGAGGGCGTGAAAAACTGTTTTTT. Translation gives CASSPTGGREKLFF.